These 11 T cell receptor beta chains share one sample of origin, sequenced in a study of T cell responses to AZD1222 COVID-19 vaccine. TCRdb's table, derived via immunoSEQ multiplex PCR, lists solely in-frame clones and lacks some. Seen here are roughly 93,000 clones, about nine tenths observed once, and the top ten hold around 1.5%. Material: peripheral blood, obtained on day 0 of AZD1222 vaccination. The receptor source for this set is an adult in good health.

V usage is TRBV21-1 and J usage is TRBJ1-4. TRBV21-1 counts as a pseudogene. The CDR3 consists of 16 residues. In nucleotides, the CDR3 is TGTGCCAGCAGGGGATTGGGGTGTGCAACTAATGAAAAACTGTTTTTT. Amino acid sequence: CASRGLGCATNEKLFF.

The chain uses TRBV7-8 and TRBJ1-4, with 9 bases identical to TRBD1. Trimming cost V 3 bases and J 0 bases; bases outside gene matches: 11. CDR1 is SGHVS, CDR2 FQNEAQ, per germline. The CDR3 is 19 amino acids. CDR3 nucleotide sequence: TGTGCCAGCAGCTTCCTTGACAGGGGGGTCCCCTCAACTAATGAAAAACTGTTTTTT. Residues: CASSFLDRGVPSTNEKLFF.

This rearrangement joins TRBV7-8 to TRBJ1-1, with D unclear. The germline V gene encodes CDR1 SGHVS and CDR2 FQNEAQ. Trimming cost V 4 bases and J 3 bases, with 6 bases left between them. This CDR3 contains 12 residues. This CDR3 reads CASSYTDTEAFF. The CDR3 DNA sequence: TGTGCCAGCAGCTACACCGACACTGAAGCTTTCTTT.

The rearrangement uses TRBV4-1 and TRBJ1-1, with 7 bases lining up with TRBD1. The V gene's germline CDR1 is MGHRA and CDR2 YSYEKL. The CDR3 runs 15 residues. V gave up 2 bases and J gave up 0 bases; unmatched junction bases: 3. CDR3 sequence: CASSQTGELNTEAFF. The CDR3 DNA sequence: TGCGCCAGCAGCCAAACAGGGGAGTTGAACACTGAAGCTTTCTTT.

This chain connects TRBV4-1 to TRBJ1-5, with a tentative D call TRBD1 (5 bases). This CDR3 is 15 amino acids long. Germline assignment: CDR1 MGHRA and CDR2 YSYEKL. Trimming left V 6 bases short and J 1 base short, with 13 bases between. CDR3 DNA sequence: TGCGCCAGCAGAGGGACGGCCGGGAGCAATCAGCCCCAGCATTTT. As protein: CASRGTAGSNQPQHF.

This clone appeared a single time. The gene calls are TRBV7-6 and TRBJ1-4; possible D gene TRBD1, 5 bases. V was cut by 5 bases and J by 2 bases, with 15 bases left in between. In germline, CDR1 is SGHVS, CDR2 FNYEAQ. The CDR3 consists of 16 residues. For the CDR3, the DNA is TGTGCCAGCAGCCCAAAAACAGGAACCACTAATGAAAAACTGTTTTTT. Encoded protein: CASSPKTGTTNEKLFF.

This chain connects TRBV6-5 to TRBJ1-6; D remains ambiguous. Germline V CDR1 and CDR2: MNHEY, SVGAGI. This CDR3 has 14 residues. Deletions cut 6 bases from V and 5 bases from J, with 11 bases between. In DNA form, the CDR3 reads TGTGCCAGCAGCCCCCGTCAGGATAATTCACCCCTCCACTTT. Protein product: CASSPRQDNSPLHF.

The J gene is TRBJ2-5, the V gene TRBV30; D possibly corresponds to TRBD1 (5 bases). CDR3 length equals 16 residues. In germline, CDR1 is GTSNPN, CDR2 SVGIG (reference sequence). V lost 5 bases to trimming and J lost 10 bases, with 29 bases between them. The CDR3 region has the DNA TGTGCCTGGGGTGATTGGACACCCCAAAGCGTTGGGGTCCAGTACTTC. The encoded protein is CAWGDWTPQSVGVQYF.

The rearrangement links TRBV19 to TRBJ1-1; D unclear. CDR3 size: 10 residues. Germline CDR1 reads LNHDA; CDR2 reads SQIVND (reference sequence). V was trimmed by 7 bases and J by 11 bases, leaving 11 bases between them. The CDR3 region is CASIPGRAFF. The CDR3 DNA reads TGTGCCAGTATACCTGGTAGGGCTTTCTTT.

The chain links TRBV30 to TRBJ1-2; tentatively, D is TRBD1 (5 bases). The CDR3 contains 13 residues. V shed 0 bases and J shed 8 bases, with 13 bases lying between them. Looked up from germline, CDR1 is GTSNPN and CDR2 is SVGIG (reference sequence). The CDR3 DNA reads TGTGCCTGGAGTGTAGCAGGGAATGGCGGCTACACCTTC. Its protein product is CAWSVAGNGGYTF.

The V call is TRBV7-3, the J call TRBJ1-2; D ambiguous. Germline CDR1 and CDR2: SGHTA and FQGTGA. V was trimmed by 5 bases and J by 8 bases, leaving 18 bases between them. The CDR3 extends over 14 amino acids. As DNA, the CDR3 is TGTGCCAGCAGCATCCCCCGGACGGGGTGGGGCTACACCTTC. This encodes CASSIPRTGWGYTF.